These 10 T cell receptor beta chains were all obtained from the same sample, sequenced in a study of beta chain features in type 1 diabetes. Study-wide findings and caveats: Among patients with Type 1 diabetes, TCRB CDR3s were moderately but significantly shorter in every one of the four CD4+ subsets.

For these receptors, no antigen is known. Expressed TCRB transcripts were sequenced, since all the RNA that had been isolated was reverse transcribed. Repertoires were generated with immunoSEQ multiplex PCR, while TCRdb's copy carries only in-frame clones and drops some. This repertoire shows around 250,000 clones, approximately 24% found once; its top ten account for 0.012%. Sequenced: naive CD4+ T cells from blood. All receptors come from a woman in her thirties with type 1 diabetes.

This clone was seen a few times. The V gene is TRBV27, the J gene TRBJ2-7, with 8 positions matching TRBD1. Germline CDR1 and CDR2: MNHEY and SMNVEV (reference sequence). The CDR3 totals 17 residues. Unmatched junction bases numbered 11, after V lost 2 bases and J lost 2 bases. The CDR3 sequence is CASSLASRTGPTYEQYF. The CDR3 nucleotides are TGTGCCAGCAGTTTAGCTTCTCGGACAGGGCCAACCTACGAGCAGTACTTC.

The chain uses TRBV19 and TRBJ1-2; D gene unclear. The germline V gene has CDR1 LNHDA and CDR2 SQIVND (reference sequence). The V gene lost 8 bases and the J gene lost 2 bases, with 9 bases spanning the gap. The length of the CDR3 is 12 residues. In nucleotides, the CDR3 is TGTGCCAGTGAGGTCGGGAACTATGGCTACACCTTC. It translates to CASEVGNYGYTF.

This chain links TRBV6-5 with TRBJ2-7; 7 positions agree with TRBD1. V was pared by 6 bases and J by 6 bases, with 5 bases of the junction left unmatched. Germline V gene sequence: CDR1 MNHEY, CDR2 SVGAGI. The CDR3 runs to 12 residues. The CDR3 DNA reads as TGTGCCAGCAGCCGTGACAGGGTCGAGCAGTACTTC. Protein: CASSRDRVEQYF.

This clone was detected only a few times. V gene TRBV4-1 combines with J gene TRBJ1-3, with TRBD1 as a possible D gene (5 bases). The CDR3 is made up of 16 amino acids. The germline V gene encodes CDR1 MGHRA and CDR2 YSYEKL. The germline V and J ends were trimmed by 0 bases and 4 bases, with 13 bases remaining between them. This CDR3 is CASSQDPGTPGNTIYF. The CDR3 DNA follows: TGCGCCAGCAGCCAAGATCCCGGGACTCCAGGAAACACCATATATTTT.

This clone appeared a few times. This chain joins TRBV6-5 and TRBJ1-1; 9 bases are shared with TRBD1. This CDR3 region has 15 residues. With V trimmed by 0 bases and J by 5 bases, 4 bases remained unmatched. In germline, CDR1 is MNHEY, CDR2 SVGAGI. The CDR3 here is CASSYSGTGSTEAFF. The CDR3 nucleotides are TGTGCCAGCAGTTACTCGGGGACAGGGAGTACTGAAGCTTTCTTT.

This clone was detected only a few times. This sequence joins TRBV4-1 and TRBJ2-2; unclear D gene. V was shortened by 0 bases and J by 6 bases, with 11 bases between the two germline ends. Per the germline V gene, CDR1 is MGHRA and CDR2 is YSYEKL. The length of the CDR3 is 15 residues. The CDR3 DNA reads TGCGCCAGCAGCCAAGAGGCGGCACGGGCCGGGGAGCTGTTTTTT. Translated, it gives CASSQEAARAGELFF.

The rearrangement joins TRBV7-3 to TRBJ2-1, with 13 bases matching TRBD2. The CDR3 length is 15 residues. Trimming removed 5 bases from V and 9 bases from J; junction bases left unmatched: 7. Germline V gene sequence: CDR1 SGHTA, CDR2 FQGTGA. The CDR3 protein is CASSRTSGSESEQFF. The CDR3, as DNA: TGTGCCAGCAGCCGGACTAGCGGGAGTGAGAGTGAGCAGTTCTTC.

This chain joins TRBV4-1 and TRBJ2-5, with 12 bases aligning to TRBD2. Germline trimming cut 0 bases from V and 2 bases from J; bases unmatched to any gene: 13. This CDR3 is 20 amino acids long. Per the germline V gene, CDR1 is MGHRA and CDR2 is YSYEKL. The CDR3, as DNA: TGCGCCAGCAGCCAAGATCTGGCTAGCGGGAGGGCTGGATCTCAAGAGACCCAGTACTTC. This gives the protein CASSQDLASGRAGSQETQYF.

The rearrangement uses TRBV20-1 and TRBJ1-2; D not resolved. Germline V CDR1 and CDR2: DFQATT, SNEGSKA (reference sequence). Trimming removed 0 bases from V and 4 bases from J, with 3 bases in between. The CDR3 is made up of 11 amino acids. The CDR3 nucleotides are TGCAGTGCTAGAGATATCTATGGCTACACCTTC. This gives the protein CSARDIYGYTF.

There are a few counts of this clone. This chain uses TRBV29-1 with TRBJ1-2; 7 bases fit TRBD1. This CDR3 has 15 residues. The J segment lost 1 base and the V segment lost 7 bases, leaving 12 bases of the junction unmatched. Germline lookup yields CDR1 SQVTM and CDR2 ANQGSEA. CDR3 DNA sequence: TGCAGCGCCTCCCCCGGGACAGAAGTTAACTATGGCTACACCTTC. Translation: CSASPGTEVNYGYTF.